The rows below give T cell receptor beta chains drawn from one sample of a study of CD8 T cells in Susac syndrome. TCRdb itself ran the immunoSEQ multiplex PCR reads through MiXCR, one entry per CDR3 protein. Of fewer than 85,000 distinct CDR3 sequences listed, around 95% are singletons. The sequenced sample consisted of CD8+ T cells from PBMCs. These receptors all stem from a human donor with Susac syndrome. CDR3s include the opening cysteine and the closing phenylalanine or tryptophan. D genes are given only for firm matches. Size is omitted from some rows. Given values are once, few, many or a class for expanded clones.

j_call clone_size v_call d_call cdr3_aa cdr3_nt
TRBJ1-1 - TRBV11-2 - CASSSALGGNTEAFF TGTGCCAGCAGCTCCGCCCTGGGGGGGAACACTGAAGCTTTCTTT
TRBJ2-1 - TRBV7-9 TRBD2 CASSLAGLGDEQFF TGTGCCAGCAGCTTAGCGGGACTAGGGGATGAGCAGTTCTTC
TRBJ2-1 - TRBV19 - CASGRDNEQFF TGTGCCAGTGGTCGGGACAATGAGCAGTTCTTC
TRBJ2-7 - TRBV12-3/TRBV12-4 - CATLGDGYEQYF TGTGCAACTTTAGGGGATGGCTACGAGCAGTACTTC
TRBJ2-5 - TRBV20-1 - CSASGPAQETQYF TGCAGTGCTAGTGGGCCAGCCCAAGAGACCCAGTACTTC
TRBJ1-5 - TRBV27 TRBD1 CASRTGIQPQHF TGTGCCAGCAGGACAGGGATTCAGCCCCAGCATTTT
TRBJ2-5 - TRBV9 - CASSVGGTLETQYF TGTGCCAGCAGCGTAGGTGGGACGTTGGAGACCCAGTACTTC
TRBJ1-1 - TRBV6-5 - CASSYTGGTEAFF TGTGCCAGCAGTTATACGGGGGGCACTGAAGCTTTCTTT
TRBJ2-5 - TRBV20-1 - CSARDQPGTLQETQYF TGCAGTGCTAGAGATCAACCCGGGACCCTACAAGAGACCCAGTACTTC
TRBJ2-1 - TRBV4-1 TRBD1 CASSQKSGQGLTSEQFF TGCGCCAGCAGCCAAAAGAGTGGACAGGGGCTTACGAGTGAGCAGTTCTTC
TRBJ1-1 - TRBV28 - CASSLVGRADTEAFF TGTGCCAGCAGTTTAGTGGGCAGGGCGGACACTGAAGCTTTCTTT
TRBJ2-2 - TRBV20-1 - CSARPGPDTGELFF TGCAGTGCTAGGCCGGGACCTGACACCGGGGAGCTGTTTTTT
TRBJ2-1 - TRBV5-1 TRBD2 CASSFTSGDNNEQFF TGCGCCAGCAGCTTTACTAGCGGGGATAACAATGAGCAGTTCTTC
TRBJ2-4 - TRBV23-1 TRBD1 CASRGTGSQNF TGCGCCAGCAGGGGGACAGGCAGTCAGAACTTC
TRBJ2-1 - TRBV29-1 - CSGRGGSYNEQFF TGCAGCGGGAGGGGTGGCTCCTACAATGAGCAGTTCTTC
TRBJ2-1 - TRBV12-3/TRBV12-4 TRBD1 CASTAGQGHNEQFF TGTGCCAGCACCGCGGGACAGGGCCACAATGAGCAGTTCTTC
TRBJ2-2 - TRBV15 - CATSRGIGEQYTGELFF TGTGCCACCAGCAGGGGAATTGGGGAGCAGTACACCGGGGAGCTGTTTTTT
TRBJ2-5 - TRBV7-2 - CASSSGTLVFGETQYF TGTGCCAGCAGCTCCGGGACACTCGTCTTTGGGGAGACCCAGTACTTC
TRBJ2-3 once TRBV2 TRBD1 CASNPGQGSKDTQYF TGTGCCAGCAACCCGGGACAGGGAAGTAAAGATACGCAGTATTTT
TRBJ2-7 - TRBV5-1 TRBD1 CASSLAETGSSYEQYF TGCGCCAGCAGCTTGGCGGAGACAGGGAGCTCCTACGAGCAGTACTTC
TRBJ2-5 - TRBV27 TRBD2 CASSFLAERGTQYF TGTGCCAGCAGTTTCCTAGCGGAGAGGGGGACCCAGTACTTC
TRBJ2-6 - TRBV9 TRBD1 CASSFSGTGGLGANVLTF TGTGCCAGCAGCTTCTCCGGGACAGGGGGCCTTGGGGCCAACGTCCTGACTTTC
TRBJ2-7 - TRBV7-2 TRBD2 CASRYAGGPTYEQYF TGTGCCAGCAGATATGCGGGAGGGCCTACCTACGAGCAGTACTTC
TRBJ2-7 - TRBV29-1 TRBD2 CSVTSGRAYEQYF TGCAGCGTGACTAGCGGGAGGGCTTACGAGCAGTACTTC
TRBJ2-2 - TRBV6-2/TRBV6-3 - CASRLRELANTGELFF TGTGCCAGCAGGTTAAGAGAACTAGCCAATACCGGGGAGCTGTTTTTT
TRBJ2-1 - TRBV7-9 TRBD2 CASSSSGGRMEQFF TGTGCCAGCAGCTCCTCGGGAGGGCGTATGGAGCAGTTCTTC
TRBJ2-1 - TRBV9 TRBD1 CASSVEDRDLDEQFF TGTGCCAGCAGCGTTGAGGACAGGGATCTAGATGAGCAGTTCTTC
TRBJ2-3 - TRBV6-2/TRBV6-3 - CATSWKPGSSTDTQYF TGTGCCACCAGCTGGAAGCCCGGGTCTAGCACAGATACGCAGTATTTT
TRBJ2-3 - TRBV13 - CASSLGRLSDTQYF TGTGCCAGCAGCTTGGGACGGCTGTCAGATACGCAGTATTTT
TRBJ2-1 - TRBV12-3/TRBV12-4 - CASSYSSSYNEQFF TGTGCCAGCAGTTACTCTAGCTCCTACAATGAGCAGTTCTTC
TRBJ2-6 - TRBV6-2/TRBV6-3 - CASSFDTSGANVLTF TGTGCCAGCAGTTTCGACACCTCTGGGGCCAACGTCCTGACTTTC
TRBJ1-3 - TRBV12-3/TRBV12-4 - CASSFTSAGNTIYF TGTGCCAGCAGTTTTACTTCGGCTGGAAACACCATATATTTT
TRBJ2-5 - TRBV7-6 - CASSSNSGETQYF TGTGCCAGCAGCTCTAATAGCGGAGAGACCCAGTACTTC
TRBJ2-5 - TRBV29-1 - CSVSLDWQETQYF TGCAGCGTTTCCCTGGACTGGCAAGAGACCCAGTACTTC
TRBJ2-7 - TRBV19 TRBD2 CASKGGRAPSYEQYF TGTGCCAGTAAGGGCGGGAGGGCTCCCTCCTACGAGCAGTACTTC
TRBJ2-7 - TRBV9 - CASSPEGKSGYEQYF TGTGCCAGCAGCCCCGAGGGGAAGTCAGGATACGAGCAGTACTTC
TRBJ2-7 - TRBV18 - CASSPDSYEQYF TGTGCCAGCTCACCAGACTCCTACGAGCAGTACTTC
TRBJ1-2 - TRBV25-1 - CAFADGYTF TGTGCCTTCGCCGATGGCTACACCTTC
TRBJ2-7 - TRBV29-1 TRBD1 CSVKRQGHYEQYF TGCAGCGTCAAGAGACAGGGACACTACGAGCAGTACTTC
TRBJ2-1 - TRBV4-3 TRBD2 CASSQVGTSGRSYNEQFF TGCGCCAGCAGCCAAGTGGGGACTAGCGGGAGGTCGTACAATGAGCAGTTCTTC
TRBJ2-7 - TRBV5-1 - CASSFPRAGAGSYEQYF TGCGCCAGCAGCTTCCCCCGAGCGGGTGCGGGGTCCTACGAGCAGTACTTC
TRBJ2-7 once TRBV14 TRBD1 CASSFRGQGAYEQYF TGTGCCAGCAGCTTTCGTGGACAGGGGGCTTACGAGCAGTACTTC
TRBJ2-7 - TRBV5-1 - CASSLGVKSPEQYF TGCGCCAGCAGCTTGGGAGTCAAATCCCCCGAGCAGTACTTC
TRBJ2-7 - TRBV4-1 TRBD2 CASSQAVTSAYEQYF TGCGCCAGCAGCCAAGCCGTGACTAGCGCCTACGAGCAGTACTTC
TRBJ2-7 - TRBV5-1 TRBD1 CASSFGQGDEQYF TGCGCCAGCAGCTTCGGGCAGGGGGACGAGCAGTACTTC
TRBJ2-1 once TRBV28 - CAISEGTAYNEQFF TGTGCCATCTCGGAGGGGACAGCGTACAATGAGCAGTTCTTC
TRBJ2-3 - TRBV6-5 - CASSPWREDTQYF TGTGCCAGCAGCCCGTGGAGGGAAGATACGCAGTATTTT
TRBJ2-2 - TRBV29-1 - CSANPGTLDGELFF TGCAGCGCCAATCCCGGGACCCTTGACGGGGAGCTGTTTTTT
TRBJ2-3 - TRBV13 - CASSPYLKDTGTDTQYF TGTGCCAGCAGCCCTTACCTTAAGGACACTGGGACAGATACGCAGTATTTT
TRBJ2-7 - TRBV20-1 - CSARDPSGRWTYEQYF TGCAGTGCTAGAGATCCCAGTGGGCGATGGACCTACGAGCAGTACTTC